The present TCR beta chain was sequenced within a study of monozygotic twins with inflammatory bowel disease. General study findings and limits: Repertoires of patients may have been made more variable by differing immunosuppressive treatments. The analysis failed to separate different T cell subtypes.

Making cDNA involved eight separate reactions per sample. The study subjected TCRalpha and TCRbeta cDNA to two nested PCRs of approximately 17 and 9 cycles. Reprocessing the 5' RACE reads, TCRdb reports a single entry for every CDR3 protein and omits DNA. The sample is made up of 200,000 to 250,000 distinct CDR3 sequences, and the top ten hold roughly 1.7% of it. This CDR3 region has 16 residues. The germline CDR1 and CDR2 sequences are SGHVS and FQNEAQ. About this clonotype itself: Antigen unknown.

The source material was blood. The J gene is TRBJ1-1, the V gene TRBV7-8. This sequence was found in a human donor with ulcerative colitis or Crohn's disease, or a healthy co-twin of an affected twin (not recorded which). The CDR3 protein is CASSLTTTMWNTEAFF.